These 27 T cell receptor beta chains came from one sample sequenced in a study of blood T cell repertoires in COVID-19. The data were produced by immunoSEQ multiplex PCR, yet TCRdb's version contains in-frame clones alone and is incomplete. This sample has over 65,000 clones, with roughly nine tenths found just once. The sequencing sample was made of peripheral blood. Source of these receptors: a human donor in a cohort sampled during active COVID-19.

The chain recombines TRBV5-5 with TRBJ2-5; D possibly corresponds to TRBD2 (6 bases). Germline V CDR1 and CDR2: SGHKS, YYEKEE (reference sequence). V was trimmed by 4 bases and J by 0 bases, leaving 16 bases between them. The CDR3 consists of 16 residues. CDR3 nucleotides: TGTGCCAGCAGCCAACTAAGGACGGGGGACCAAGAGACCCAGTACTTC. As protein: CASSQLRTGDQETQYF.

The genes are TRBV7-2 and TRBJ2-7, with a weak D call TRBD1 (5 bases). This CDR3 has 14 residues. Trimming removed 2 bases from V and 3 bases from J, with 11 bases in between. Germline values: CDR1 SGHTA, CDR2 FQGNSA. This CDR3 reads CASSLLGDNYEQYF. The CDR3 DNA sequence: TGTGCCAGCAGCTTATTAGGGGATAACTACGAGCAGTACTTC.

The chain has TRBV20-1 and TRBJ2-5; D gene unclear. The V gene's germline CDR1 is DFQATT and CDR2 SNEGSKA (reference sequence). Trimming stripped 3 bases from V and 2 bases from J, with 10 bases between. The CDR3 contains 13 residues. The CDR3 reads CSASSGRQETQYF. The CDR3, as DNA: TGCAGTGCTAGTTCCGGCAGGCAAGAGACCCAGTACTTC.

J is TRBJ1-4 and V is TRBV28, with 9 bases fitting TRBD1. Germline V gives CDR1 MDHEN, CDR2 SYDVKM. The V gene end was trimmed by 4 bases and the J gene end by 11 bases; junction bases not matched to a gene: 17. The CDR3 sequence is 17 residues long. DNA of the CDR3: TGTGCCAGCAGTTCCCCGGCCACCGGGACAGGGACAGGGAAACTGTTTTTT. The encoded protein is CASSSPATGTGTGKLFF.

This chain uses TRBV5-1 with TRBJ1-3; D is possibly TRBD1 (6 bases). V lost 4 bases and J lost 0, with 17 bases in between. The CDR3 runs 17 residues. Germline assignment: CDR1 SGHRS and CDR2 YFSETQ. CDR3 coding DNA: TGCGCCAGCAGCCGCACACAGGGAATTTACTCTGGAAACACCATATATTTT. It specifies CASSRTQGIYSGNTIYF.

V usage is TRBV2 and J usage is TRBJ2-7; 12 bases are shared with TRBD2. The germline V gene has CDR1 SNHLY and CDR2 FYNNEI. The CDR3 sequence is 15 residues long. Germline trimming cut 7 bases from V and 2 bases from J; bases unmatched to any gene: 6. The CDR3 sequence: CASTPTSGRTYEQYF. In nucleotides, the CDR3 is TGTGCCAGCACCCCCACTAGCGGGAGGACCTACGAGCAGTACTTC.

The V call is TRBV4-3, the J call TRBJ2-6, with D tentatively TRBD2 (5 bases). The CDR3 has 17 residues. CDR1 and CDR2 (germline): LGHNA, YSLEER. The germline V and J ends were trimmed by 0 bases and 0 bases, with 9 bases remaining between them. The CDR3 here is CASSQEGLLSGANVLTF. DNA of the CDR3: TGCGCCAGCAGCCAAGAAGGACTGCTCTCTGGGGCCAACGTCCTGACTTTC.

This sequence joins TRBV6-5 and TRBJ1-6, with 10 bases that match TRBD1. Trimming at V came to 7 bases and at J to 9 bases, leaving 9 bases not matched to a gene. CDR1 and CDR2 from the germline V gene are MNHEY and SVGAGI. The CDR3 has 15 residues. In DNA form, the CDR3 reads TGTGCCAGCAAGCAGCTGGGACAGGGGCTTTCACCCCTCCACTTT. It translates to CASKQLGQGLSPLHF.

The chain is built from TRBV18 and TRBJ2-3; 11 nucleotides align to TRBD2. The CDR3 totals 17 residues. Germline lookup yields CDR1 KGHSH and CDR2 LQKENI. After removal of 2 bases from V and 6 bases from J, the junction contained 10 bases not matched to a gene. CDR3 sequence reads: CASSPIKTSGIFDTQYF. DNA for the CDR3: TGTGCCAGCTCACCAATCAAGACTAGCGGGATTTTTGATACGCAGTATTTT.

The rearrangement links TRBV6-2 or TRBV6-3 to TRBJ1-3; D not resolved. V gave up 6 bases and J gave up 0 bases, with 6 bases separating them. The CDR3 extends over 13 amino acids. Germline loops: CDR1 MNHEY, CDR2 SVGEGT. CDR3 sequence: CASSRLSGNTIYF. CDR3 coding DNA: TGTGCCAGCAGCCGGCTCTCTGGAAACACCATATATTTT.

The chain carries TRBV7-3 and TRBJ2-3, with TRBD2 matching 7 bases. Germline V gene data show CDR1 as SGHTA and CDR2 as FQGTGA. V trimming: 1 base; J trimming: 7 bases; junction bases outside the gene matches: 8. The CDR3 runs to 15 residues. The CDR3 loop is CASSLSGSGGNTQYF. The CDR3 DNA is TGTGCCAGCAGCTTAAGCGGGAGCGGTGGTAATACGCAGTATTTT.

CDR3 sequence (DNA): TGTGCCAGCAGCTTAGACAGGGGGTTCGGAACGAACACTGAAGCTTTCTTT. Encoded protein: CASSLDRGFGTNTEAFF. The J gene is TRBJ1-1, the V gene TRBV7-8; 8 bases agree with TRBD1. Germline V gene sequence: CDR1 SGHVS, CDR2 FQNEAQ. CDR3 size: 17 residues. Unmatched junction bases numbered 8, after V lost 1 base and J lost 1 base.

The chain combines TRBV7-9 with TRBJ2-5; D is undetermined. Trimming cost V 7 bases and J 5 bases, with 17 bases left between them. The CDR3 runs to 14 residues. Germline values: CDR1 SEHNR, CDR2 FQNEAQ (reference sequence). The CDR3 DNA is TGTGCCAGCACCCTTAGAGAGGTCGTGGAGACCCAGTACTTC. Protein product: CASTLREVVETQYF.

V gene TRBV25-1 combines with J gene TRBJ2-1; a weak D match, TRBD2 (5 bases). The ends were cut back, 1 base at V and 4 bases at J, with 11 bases in the middle. In germline, CDR1 is MGHDK, CDR2 SYGVNS. This CDR3 has 15 amino acids. Written as DNA, the CDR3 is TGTGCCAGCAGTGAATTGAGCGGCGATTACAATGAGCAGTTCTTC. This sequence encodes CASSELSGDYNEQFF.

This sequence joins TRBV27 and TRBJ2-7; D uncertain. CDR3 length: 15 amino acids. The germline CDR1 and CDR2 sequences are MNHEY and SMNVEV (reference sequence). Trimming left V 4 bases short and J 2 bases short, with 15 bases between. The chain's CDR3 is CASSSRLERTYEQYF. The CDR3 nucleotides read TGTGCCAGCAGTTCCCGATTGGAGCGTACCTACGAGCAGTACTTC.

This rearrangement joins TRBV24-1 to TRBJ1-1, with D possibly matching TRBD1 (6 bases). The germline CDR1 and CDR2 sequences are KGHDR and SFDVKD. V was cut by 4 bases and J by 10 bases, with 18 bases left in between. This CDR3 comprises 14 residues. CDR3 in DNA: TGTGCCACCAGTGACTCCCCAGGGGATGGGGGAGCTTTCTTT. Translation: CATSDSPGDGGAFF.

On this clone: The sample carries other DNA sequences with the same CDR3. The rearrangement links TRBV7-2 to TRBJ1-2; 9 bases agree with TRBD1. This CDR3 comprises 14 residues. V shed 4 bases and J 4 bases; nucleotides not matched to a gene: 4. CDR1 is SGHTA, CDR2 FQGNSA, per germline. The CDR3 here is CASSSQGALYGYTF. The CDR3 region has the DNA TGTGCCAGCAGCTCACAGGGGGCACTCTATGGCTACACCTTC.

This clone has only a few counts. The chain is built from TRBV6-6 and TRBJ2-2, with 11 bases matching TRBD2. The CDR3 extends over 16 amino acids. The germline V gene has CDR1 MNHNY and CDR2 SVGAGI (reference sequence). With V trimmed by 2 bases and J by 7 bases, 6 bases remained unmatched. The CDR3 nucleotides are TGTGCCAGCAGTTACGCAACTAGCGGGAGTAGCGGGGAGCTGTTTTTT. Translation gives CASSYATSGSSGELFF.

Points on this clone: The germline gene is not matched at one end of the junction; a read error may be the cause. The CDR3 DNA follows: TGTGCCAGTGGGTACCCGCCGACTGGAGCTTTCTTT. Translated: CASGYPPTGAFF. V gene TRBV27 combines with J gene TRBJ1-1; D gene ambiguous. The CDR3 runs to 12 residues. CDR1 and CDR2 (germline): MNHEY, SMNVEV (reference sequence).

This chain connects TRBV5-4 to TRBJ2-7; D is unresolved. V was cut by 0 bases and J by 0 bases, with 7 bases left in between. The germline V gene encodes CDR1 SGHNT and CDR2 YYREEE (reference sequence). The CDR3 covers 14 residues. CDR3 in amino acids: CASSLDQNSYEQYF. In nucleotides, the CDR3 is TGTGCCAGCAGCTTGGACCAGAACTCCTACGAGCAGTACTTC.

The gene calls are TRBV4-3 and TRBJ2-2; 8 positions match TRBD2. Germline CDR1 LGHNA, CDR2 YSLEER. CDR3 length equals 16 residues. V trimming: 5 bases; J trimming: 1 base; junction bases outside the gene matches: 6. CDR3 in DNA: TGCGCCAGCAGCAGAGAGAGCGGGAGGAACACCGGGGAGCTGTTTTTT. It specifies CASSRESGRNTGELFF.

The J gene is TRBJ2-1, the V gene TRBV28; maybe TRBD2 (6 bases). The CDR3 contains 15 residues. CDR1 and CDR2 (germline): MDHEN, SYDVKM. V gave up 7 bases and J gave up 7 bases, with 20 bases separating them. The CDR3 region is CASTLAGEAGNEQFF. The DNA of the CDR3 is TGTGCCAGCACCCTTGCAGGAGAGGCGGGAAATGAGCAGTTCTTC.

V usage is TRBV28 and J usage is TRBJ2-3, with TRBD2 matching 7 bases. The CDR3 totals 19 residues. With 4 bases clipped from V and 3 bases from J, the junction kept 19 bases outside the gene matches. Germline V gives CDR1 MDHEN, CDR2 SYDVKM. The CDR3 loop reads CASSSVLGGSIKETDTQYF. CDR3 nucleotides: TGTGCCAGCAGTTCCGTTCTGGGCGGGAGTATTAAGGAAACAGATACGCAGTATTTT. Together with reference TRBV28 and TRBJ2-3, the CDR3 gives the full variable domain: DVKVTQSSRYLVKRTGEKVFLECVQDMDHENMFWYRQDPGLGLRLIYFSYDVKMKEKGDIPEGYSVSREKKERFSLILESASTNQTSMYLCASSSVLGGSIKETDTQYFGPGTRLTVL.

This clone was recorded a few times. V gene TRBV7-9 combines with J gene TRBJ2-7; weak D call: TRBD1 (5 bases). The CDR3 contains 13 residues. V lost 1 base and J lost 6, with 10 bases in between. The V gene's germline CDR1 is SEHNR and CDR2 FQNEAQ (reference sequence). The CDR3 loop reads CASSLEGSTEQYF. In nucleotides, the CDR3 is TGTGCCAGCAGCTTAGAGGGGTCAACCGAGCAGTACTTC.

This rearrangement joins TRBV11-3 to TRBJ2-7; 7 bases line up with TRBD2. The ends lost 4 bases at V and 5 bases at J; junction bases unmatched: 5. Germline V CDR1 and CDR2: SGHNT, YENEEA. The CDR3 runs to 13 residues. Here the CDR3 DNA reads TGTGCCAGCAGCTCGACTAGCAAAGACGAGCAGTACTTC. Translating it yields CASSSTSKDEQYF.

The chain couples TRBV7-9 to TRBJ2-7; 7 nucleotides agree with TRBD1. This CDR3 spans 13 amino acids. Germline V lookup: CDR1 SEHNR, CDR2 FQNEAQ (reference sequence). V lost 0 bases and J lost 4; bases outside the gene matches: 0. The CDR3 DNA reads as TGTGCCAGCAGCTTAGCACAGGGGTACGAGCAGTACTTC. Its translation: CASSLAQGYEQYF.

The chain has TRBV5-4 and TRBJ2-1, with TRBD2 as a possible D gene (6 bases). The V end lost 4 bases, the J end lost 8 bases, and 19 bases lay between the germline ends. This CDR3 is built from 15 residues. The germline V gene has CDR1 SGHNT and CDR2 YYREEE (reference sequence). In DNA form, the CDR3 reads TGTGCCAGCAGCCCTACAACGATTACTAGCCATGAGCAGTTCTTC. Protein product: CASSPTTITSHEQFF.